This T cell receptor (beta chain) emerged from a study of blood T cells in healthy people across ages. It was with a sample-barcoded 5' primer and a J-beta primer mix that a second PCR of roughly 7 to 12 cycles was run. MiXCR was run by TCRdb on the 5' RACE reads, yielding one entry per CDR3 protein. The sample lists about 1.8 million distinct CDR3 sequences, about 49% seen once, with about 2.1% in the top ten. V lost 1 base and J 7 bases, leaving 16 bases between the germline ends. This CDR3 comprises 15 residues. The germline V gene encodes CDR1 SGHTA and CDR2 FQGNSA. The sequenced sample consisted of blood. The origin of this receptor is a woman in her forties in good health. The rearrangement uses TRBV7-2 and TRBJ1-2, with a possible D match to TRBD1 (6 bases). CDR3 DNA sequence: TGTGCCAGCAGCTTAGGGCAGGGGTCCTTTCTTGGCTACACCTTC. This gives the protein CASSLGQGSFLGYTF.